Listed here are 32 T cell receptor beta chains from one sample, sequenced in a study of tumor and adjacent non-tumor tissue in lung cancer. No cell sorting was done before RNA was extracted from the tissue. Three rounds of nested PCR, following a modified ARM-PCR protocol, produced the TCRbeta library. TCRdb re-called the multiplex PCR reads through MiXCR, storing one row per CDR3 protein. The sample lists just over 200,000 distinct CDR3 sequences, around 71% seen once, with less than 25% in the top ten. Sequenced input: lung tumor tissue. The receptors derive from a man between 60 and 70 years old with non-small cell lung cancer.

Details on this clonotype: A much larger clone is a single base away; this may be a read error. CDR3 nucleotide sequence: TGTCCCAGCAGCTTAGAAGTCGGGGAAACCTCTGGCTACACCTTC. Protein: CPSSLEVGETSGYTF. The V and J genes are TRBV11-1 and TRBJ1-2; D is undetermined. Germline V CDR1 and CDR2: SGHAT, FQDESV (reference sequence). The CDR3 runs 15 residues.

Comments on this clonotype: With a much larger clone just one base away, this may be a read error. This chain uses TRBV30 with TRBJ2-7; D perhaps matches TRBD2 (7 bases). The CDR3 is 14 amino acids. V lost 8 bases and J lost 1, with 18 bases in between. Germline lookup yields CDR1 GTSNPN and CDR2 SVGIG (reference sequence). In DNA form, the CDR3 reads TGTGCCGGAGGGGGACCCGGGAGGTCCTACGAGCAGTACTTC. This translates into CAGGGPGRSYEQYF.

The rearrangement links TRBV29-1 to TRBJ2-3, with a tentative D call TRBD2 (6 bases). CDR1 and CDR2 from the germline V gene are SQVTM and ANQGSEA. The CDR3 length is 15 residues. The chain's CDR3 is CRAIREPTRTDTQYF. The CDR3 bases are TGCAGAGCGATTCGGGAGCCAACTAGAACAGATACGCAGTATTTT.

Many counts were recorded for this clonotype. The chain is built from TRBV20-1 and TRBJ2-7, with 11 bases aligning to TRBD1. Germline trimming cut 7 bases from V and 2 bases from J; bases unmatched to any gene: 4. The CDR3 has 13 residues. Germline CDR1 and CDR2: DFQATT and SNEGSKA (reference sequence). In DNA, the CDR3 is TGCAGTGTACCGGGACAGGGGGCCTACGAGCAGTACTTC. This codes for CSVPGQGAYEQYF.

Comments on this clonotype: Given a much more abundant clone one base away, this may be a read error. The chain has TRBV7-8 and TRBJ2-7; 14 bases are a match to TRBD2. The CDR3 length is 15 residues. The V and J ends lost 6 bases and 5 bases, in that order; junction bases with no gene match: 6. Germline CDR1 SGHVS, CDR2 FQNEAQ. The DNA of the CDR3 is TGTGCCAGCAGGCTCCGACTAGCGGGAGGGAACGAGCAGTACTTC. Residues: CASRLRLAGGNEQYF.

This clonotype has more than one count but fewer than ten. The gene calls are TRBV7-9 and TRBJ1-1; TRBD1 is a possible D gene (6 bases). V gave up 3 bases and J gave up 0 bases, with 20 bases separating them. Germline CDR1 and CDR2: SEHNR and FQNEAQ (reference sequence). This CDR3 contains 18 residues. The CDR3 region has the DNA TGTGCCAGCAGCTTCCCGACAGGAGCCTCGCTCATGAACACTGAAGCTTTCTTT. Translated, it gives CASSFPTGASLMNTEAFF.

The chain recombines TRBV4-3 with TRBJ2-7; D possibly uses TRBD1 or TRBD2 (5 bases each). The ends were cut back, 0 bases at V and 3 bases at J, with 18 bases in the middle. Germline V lookup: CDR1 LGHNA, CDR2 YSLEER. The CDR3 spans 17 residues. The chain's CDR3 is CASSQDRGPLWDYEQYF. Here the CDR3 DNA reads TGCGCCAGCAGCCAAGATCGGGGACCCCTTTGGGACTACGAGCAGTACTTC.

The chain is built from TRBV20-1 and TRBJ1-5; D may be TRBD1 (5 bases). The CDR3 totals 15 residues. V was trimmed by 6 bases and J by 13 bases, leaving 28 bases between them. Germline values: CDR1 DFQATT, CDR2 SNEGSKA (reference sequence). The CDR3 DNA reads TGCAGTGCGCTCAGAGTGGGGGAGGGCATAAAGGTTCAGCATTTT. Its translation: CSALRVGEGIKVQHF.

In this sample, this clonotype turned up a few times. The chain joins TRBV28 to TRBJ1-4, with unresolved D. Trimming removed 4 bases from V and 13 bases from J, with 22 bases in between. CDR3 length equals 15 residues. Looked up from germline, CDR1 is MDHEN and CDR2 is SYDVKM. The CDR3 reads CASSSNQQYWNGLFF. The CDR3 nucleotides read TGTGCCAGCAGTTCTAACCAACAGTACTGGAACGGACTGTTTTTT.

Details on this clonotype: An end of the junction differs from the germline gene, which may be a read error. The V and J genes are TRBV6-5 and TRBJ2-2; possible D gene TRBD2, 5 bases. The germline gives CDR1 MNHEY, CDR2 SVGAGI. The CDR3 covers 15 residues. CDR3 in amino acids: CANCYRAAYTGELFF. DNA of the CDR3: TGTGCCAACTGTTACCGGGCAGCCTACACCGGGGAGCTATTTTTT.

The DNA of the CDR3 is TGTGCCAGCAGTCCCGAGTCAGGGGTCCACGAGCAGTACTTC. Translated, it gives CASSPESGVHEQYF. The rearrangement joins TRBV6-5 to TRBJ2-7; D perhaps matches TRBD1 (6 bases). Trimming pared 5 bases from V and 5 bases from J, leaving 16 bases between. Germline CDR1 is MNHEY and CDR2 is SVGAGI. The CDR3 has 14 amino acids.

The chain combines TRBV12-3 or TRBV12-4 with TRBJ1-2; no clear D gene. V was pared by 7 bases and J by 3 bases, with 12 bases between. CDR3 size: 13 residues. CDR3 loop: CASKGGNDYGYTF. For the CDR3, the DNA is TGTGCCAGCAAGGGAGGGAATGACTATGGCTACACCTTC.

This chain connects TRBV6-2 or TRBV6-3 to TRBJ2-3; D could derive from TRBD1 or TRBD2 (6 bases each). Germline lookup yields CDR1 MNHEY and CDR2 SVGEGT. Trimming pared 10 bases from V and 2 bases from J, leaving 13 bases between. The CDR3 is 13 residues long. The CDR3 nucleotides are TGTGCCAACAGGAGGGGGATCACAGATACGCAGTATTTT. It codes for CANRRGITDTQYF.

This clonotype was observed many times. The chain has TRBV20-1 and TRBJ2-3; TRBD2 is a possible D gene (6 bases). Germline V gene data show CDR1 as DFQATT and CDR2 as SNEGSKA (reference sequence). The CDR3 consists of 14 residues. V was cut by 3 bases and J by 3 bases, with 13 bases left in between. CDR3 sequence reads: CSASLGLRTDTQYF. The CDR3, as DNA: TGCAGTGCTAGTCTAGGACTAAGGACAGATACGCAGTATTTT.

This clonotype is categorized as medium-sized. The gene calls are TRBV20-1 and TRBJ2-7, with TRBD1 as a possible D gene (6 bases). Germline loops: CDR1 DFQATT, CDR2 SNEGSKA (reference sequence). The CDR3 runs to 11 residues. The V gene lost 5 bases and the J gene lost 6 bases, with 11 bases spanning the gap. The CDR3: CSAPTGPEQYF. The CDR3 DNA sequence: TGCAGTGCTCCTACAGGGCCCGAGCAGTACTTC.

About this clonotype itself: Relative to the germline gene, one junction end is altered; a read error may explain this. V is TRBV11-3 and J is TRBJ2-1; no clear D gene. Germline V lookup: CDR1 SGHNT, CDR2 YENEEA. The CDR3 totals 14 residues. CDR3 bases: TGTGCCAGCAGCATTGTCGTTTCGTACATTGAGCAGTTCTTC. This codes for CASSIVVSYIEQFF.

This chain joins TRBV13 and TRBJ2-3; no reliable D call. The V gene lost 10 bases and the J gene lost 9 bases, with 11 bases spanning the gap. This CDR3 spans 10 amino acids. Germline V lookup: CDR1 PRHDT, CDR2 FYEKMQ (reference sequence). The CDR3 sequence: CANLWETQYF. In DNA form, the CDR3 reads TGTGCCAATCTTTGGGAAACGCAGTATTTT.

Only a few counts were recorded for this clonotype. The chain is built from TRBV7-9 and TRBJ1-2, with 9 bases matching TRBD1. Looked up from germline, CDR1 is SEHNR and CDR2 is FQNEAQ (reference sequence). This CDR3 has 15 amino acids. With V trimmed by 2 bases and J by 3 bases, 4 bases remained unmatched. The CDR3 loop is CASSLRDRAHYGYTF. The CDR3 DNA follows: TGTGCCAGCAGCTTACGGGACAGGGCCCACTATGGCTACACCTTC.

This clonotype was observed once. The conserved phenylalanine or tryptophan is not found at the CDR3 terminus, so this likely reflects a read error. This chain links TRBV11-2 with TRBJ2-3; 16 bases map to TRBD2. The V gene end was trimmed by 5 bases and the J gene end by 4 bases; junction bases not matched to a gene: 3. Germline-derived CDR1 and CDR2 are SGHAT and FQNNGV. This CDR3 is 16 amino acids long. The CDR3 loop is CASSGGTSGGADTQYY. Here the CDR3 DNA reads TGTGCCAGCAGCGGCGGGACTAGCGGGGGGGCAGATACGCAGTATTAT.

The chain carries TRBV20-1 and TRBJ2-7; D uncertain. V gave up 3 bases and J gave up 2 bases, with 14 bases separating them. There are 14 residues in the CDR3. Germline V gene sequence: CDR1 DFQATT, CDR2 SNEGSKA (reference sequence). CDR3 bases: TGCAGTGCTAGTAAAACAGCCGTCCCCTACGAGCAGTACTTC. Protein product: CSASKTAVPYEQYF.

This clonotype was observed a handful of times. At one end, the junction sequence differs from germline, possibly due to a read error. V usage is TRBV11-2 and J usage is TRBJ1-2; tentative D call: TRBD1 (6 bases). Germline-derived CDR1 and CDR2 are SGHAT and FQNNGV. This CDR3 spans 15 amino acids. The CDR3 DNA follows: TGTGCCAGCAGCTTGCAAGGGGGACGATGGGATGGCTATATCTTC. Its protein product is CASSLQGGRWDGYIF. The variable domain in full, with the rest retrieved from reference TRBV11-2 and TRBJ1-2, is EAGVAQSPRYKIIEKRQSVAFWCNPISGHATLYWYQQILGQGPKLLIQFQNNGVVDDSQLPKDRFSAERLKGVDSTLKIQPAKLEDSAVYLCASSLQGGRWDGYIFGSGTRLTVV.

As for this clonotype: Sequence at one end of the junction differs from germline and may be a read error. This sequence joins TRBV4-3 and TRBJ2-1; possibly TRBD1 for D (5 bases). Germline CDR1 reads LGHNA; CDR2 reads YSLEER. This CDR3 has 14 amino acids. Here the CDR3 DNA reads TGCGCCAGCGGCCAAGGGCAGACAGACAATGAGCAGTTCTTC. Translated: CASGQGQTDNEQFF.

Concerning this clonotype itself: The junction shows a germline mismatch at one end, possibly a read error. The rearrangement links TRBV20-1 to TRBJ2-1; perhaps TRBD2 as D (6 bases). Germline CDR1 DFQATT, CDR2 SNEGSKA (reference sequence). The CDR3 is made up of 13 amino acids. The CDR3 is CSARSSGVNGQFF. CDR3 coding DNA: TGCAGTGCTAGAAGTAGCGGTGTCAATGGGCAGTTCTTC.

Concerning this clonotype: This likely comes from a read error, as the CDR3 has no conserved phenylalanine or tryptophan at its end. V is TRBV29-1 and J is TRBJ2-2; no clear D gene. The CDR3 length is 13 residues. From germline, CDR1 is SQVTM and CDR2 ANQGSEA. CDR3 sequence: CSVGRWNSGELFL. The CDR3 nucleotides are TGCAGCGTTGGCAGGTGGAACTCCGGGGAGCTGTTTCTT.

This CDR3 reads CASSGMGPLALSEQYF. CDR3 nucleotide sequence: TGTGCCAGCTCCGGGATGGGGCCACTAGCCCTGTCCGAGCAGTACTTC. The J gene is TRBJ2-7, the V gene TRBV11-3, with a weak D call TRBD2 (6 bases). Germline lookup yields CDR1 SGHNT and CDR2 YENEEA. V gave up 8 bases and J gave up 6 bases, with 26 bases separating them. The CDR3 is 16 amino acids.

The V and J genes are TRBV7-9 and TRBJ2-4; D tentatively reads TRBD1 or TRBD2 (5 bases each). The CDR3 is made up of 17 amino acids. V was pared by 3 bases and J by 4 bases, with 19 bases between. Germline CDR1 reads SEHNR; CDR2 reads FQNEAQ (reference sequence). In nucleotides, the CDR3 is TGTGCCAGCAGCTTCGGGGCTGTCAGGGACCGGAAAAACATTCAGTACTTC. Its translation is CASSFGAVRDRKNIQYF.

Regarding this clonotype: The conserved closing phenylalanine or tryptophan is absent in this CDR3, likely reflecting a read error. V gene TRBV20-1 combines with J gene TRBJ2-7; 10 bases match TRBD2. Germline loops: CDR1 DFQATT, CDR2 SNEGSKA (reference sequence). The CDR3 is 13 amino acids. Trimming took 6 bases from V and 3 from J; bases not matched to a gene: 5. CDR3 sequence reads: CSAHLAGVYEQYL. CDR3 sequence (DNA): TGCAGTGCCCATCTAGCGGGGGTCTACGAGCAGTACTTA.

Worth noting for this clonotype: The conserved phenylalanine or tryptophan normally closing the CDR3 is absent here, so this likely arose from a read error. This chain links TRBV20-1 with TRBJ1-5; D possibly corresponds to TRBD1 (5 bases). There are 13 residues in the CDR3. CDR1 DFQATT and CDR2 SNEGSKA come from the germline V gene (reference sequence). The V end lost 6 bases, the J end lost 6 bases, and 15 bases lay between the germline ends. CDR3 coding DNA: TGCAGTGCCTCGCAGGTTCAGGGTCAGCCCCAGCATTAT. Translated: CSASQVQGQPQHY.

Many counts were recorded for this clonotype. The chain recombines TRBV6-2 or TRBV6-3 with TRBJ2-1, with 7 nucleotides matching TRBD2. The V and J ends lost 5 bases and 0 bases, in that order; junction bases with no gene match: 7. CDR3 size: 16 residues. CDR1 is MNHEY, CDR2 SVGEGT, per germline. CDR3 DNA: TGTGCCAGCAGTACCCCCCGCGGGAGCTCCTACAATGAGCAGTTCTTC. Residues: CASSTPRGSSYNEQFF.

A remark on this clonotype: The CDR3 carries no conserved terminal phenylalanine or tryptophan, so it likely arises from a read error. This chain joins TRBV14 and TRBJ1-1; tentative D call: TRBD1 (6 bases). The ends were cut back, 8 bases at V and 3 bases at J, with 19 bases in the middle. Germline V gives CDR1 SGHDN, CDR2 FVKESK. The CDR3 sequence is 15 residues long. The CDR3 loop reads CASLPLGGQDTEAFC. The CDR3 DNA reads as TGTGCCAGCCTTCCTCTTGGGGGGCAAGACACTGAAGCTTTCTGT.

This chain connects TRBV28 to TRBJ1-6; 9 bases are shared with TRBD1. Losses at the gene ends were 1 base for V and 7 bases for J; bases not matched to a gene: 2. Germline CDR1 MDHEN, CDR2 SYDVKM. This CDR3 has 15 amino acids. In nucleotides, the CDR3 is TGTGCCAGCAGTTTATCTGACAGGGGGAATTCACCCCTCCACTTT. Residues: CASSLSDRGNSPLHF.

This clonotype was seen ten or more times. The chain links TRBV10-2 to TRBJ1-2; D may be TRBD1 (5 bases). Trimming took off 4 bases at V and 5 bases at J, with 14 bases between the two ends. CDR1 WSHSY and CDR2 SAAADI come from the germline V gene. The CDR3 totals 14 residues. CDR3 bases: TGCGCCAGCAGTGGGCGGACATCGGATTATGGCTACACCTTC. It encodes CASSGRTSDYGYTF.